This T cell receptor (beta chain) was sequenced in a study of neoadjuvant nivolumab and ipilimumab in lung cancer. Study-level findings and limits: Higher pretherapy blood TCR richness went with higher resected-tumor richness. A small number of samples were TCR sequenced.

About this clone: The target antigen is unknown.

Produced via immunoSEQ multiplex PCR; TCRdb's table is partial and in-frame only. The sample lists 30,000 or so clones, more than 80% occurring once. V was trimmed by 5 bases and J by 6 bases, leaving 11 bases between them. The CDR3 contains 14 residues. Germline V CDR1 and CDR2: MGHDK, SYGVNS. This TCR came from an adult with non-small cell lung cancer. The specimen was tumor tissue, collected after neoadjuvant nivolumab, alone or with ipilimumab, at or shortly before surgery. This chain connects TRBV25-1 to TRBJ1-6; a weak D match, TRBD1 (6 bases). The CDR3 DNA is TGTGCCAGCAGTATCTCAGGGGCTAATTCACCCCTCCACTTT. Translated: CASSISGANSPLHF.